The 3 T cell receptor beta chains in this list originate from one sample, sequenced in a study of blood T cell repertoires in COVID-19. Sequencing was performed with immunoSEQ multiplex PCR; in TCRdb, only in-frame clones are kept and a portion is missing. Found here are 380,000 or so clones, approximately 86% of them singletons; the top ten hold under 8.5%. The source material was peripheral blood. Source of these receptors: a woman aged 55-70 years with COVID-19, enrolled during active disease.

The chain recombines TRBV5-1 with TRBJ2-3, with 7 bases matching TRBD1. Germline CDR1 SGHRS, CDR2 YFSETQ. This CDR3 contains 14 residues. V trimming: 5 bases; J trimming: 0 bases; junction bases outside the gene matches: 3. CDR3 loop: CASRRDSSTDTQYF. The CDR3, as DNA: TGCGCCAGCAGACGGGACAGCAGCACAGATACGCAGTATTTT.

The genes are TRBV9 and TRBJ1-2, with D possibly TRBD1 on 6 matching bases. Germline V gene lookup returns CDR1 SGDLS and CDR2 YYNGEE. The V gene lost 0 bases and the J gene lost 7 bases, with 13 bases spanning the gap. CDR3 size: 14 residues. DNA of the CDR3: TGTGCCAGCAGCGTAGGCTCAGGGGACGGTGGCTACACCTTC. Translation gives CASSVGSGDGGYTF.

The chain uses TRBV9 and TRBJ2-1; the match to TRBD2 covers 13 bases. In germline, CDR1 is SGDLS, CDR2 YYNGEE. CDR3 length: 16 residues. With V trimmed by 7 bases and J by 8 bases, 12 bases remained unmatched. CDR3 sequence: CASGRGLAGSLHEQFF. The CDR3 bases are TGTGCCAGCGGGAGGGGACTAGCGGGGAGTCTGCATGAGCAGTTCTTC.